This T cell receptor beta chain emerged from a study of T cells after yellow fever vaccination. In germline, CDR1 is SGHRS, CDR2 YFSETQ. V lost 4 bases to trimming and J lost 8 bases; unmatched junction nucleotides: 5. This CDR3 is 14 amino acids long. TCRdb recomputed calls from the 5' RACE reads with MiXCR, one row per CDR3 protein. Among about 350,000 distinct CDR3 sequences listed, roughly 8.3% were seen once. Turning to this clonotype: Its antigen is currently unknown.

Whole-study findings and limits: At around 96% for CD4 and roughly 87% for CD8, most primary-vaccination clones showed up again after the booster.

The sequenced sample was PBMCs, obtained roughly seven weeks after the first yellow fever vaccination. The chain combines TRBV5-1 with TRBJ1-4; 10 bases are shared with TRBD1. The origin of this receptor is a man younger than 35 who received the YFV17D yellow fever vaccine. CDR3: CASSLGTGVEKLFF. The CDR3 nucleotides are TGCGCCAGCAGCCTCGGGACAGGGGTCGAAAAACTGTTTTTT.